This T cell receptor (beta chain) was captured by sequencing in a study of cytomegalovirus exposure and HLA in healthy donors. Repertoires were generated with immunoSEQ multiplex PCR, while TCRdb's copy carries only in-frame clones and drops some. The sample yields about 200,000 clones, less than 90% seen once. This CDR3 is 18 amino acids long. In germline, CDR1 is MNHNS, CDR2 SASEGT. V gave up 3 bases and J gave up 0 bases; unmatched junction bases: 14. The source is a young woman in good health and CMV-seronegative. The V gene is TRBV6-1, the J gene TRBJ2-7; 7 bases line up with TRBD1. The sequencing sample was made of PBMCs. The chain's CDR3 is CASSDDDRVLPFSYEQYF. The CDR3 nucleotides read TGTGCCAGCAGTGATGACGACAGGGTCCTACCTTTCTCCTACGAGCAGTACTTC.